The source of this TCR beta chain is a study of T cell repertoires in cytomegalovirus infection. Study-wide points: The cumulative frequency of public TCR beta families distinguished individuals who carried CMV together with the relevant HLA. HLA-C-restricted, CMV-specific TCR beta clonotypes were dominant ex vivo.

This clonotype was picked up many times. Its antigen is unidentified. TCRdb independently ran MiXCR on the reads; one entry per CDR3 protein. The table shows about 310,000 distinct CDR3 sequences, with 17% occurring only once. The clonotype was recovered from a human donor in good health (CMV status not recorded). Some clones in this sample may be carry-over from other donors' samples. Sequencing was carried out using PBMCs.

The CDR3 region has the DNA TGTGCCAGCAGTTCTCCCTCAACGGGTGGTCAGCCCCAGCATTTT. It is translated as CASSSPSTGGQPQHF. This chain uses TRBV28 with TRBJ1-5; D gene ambiguous. The germline gives CDR1 MDHEN, CDR2 SYDVKM. Trimming shortened V by 4 bases and J by 6 bases, and 16 bases separated the two germline ends. The CDR3 loop spans 15 amino acids.